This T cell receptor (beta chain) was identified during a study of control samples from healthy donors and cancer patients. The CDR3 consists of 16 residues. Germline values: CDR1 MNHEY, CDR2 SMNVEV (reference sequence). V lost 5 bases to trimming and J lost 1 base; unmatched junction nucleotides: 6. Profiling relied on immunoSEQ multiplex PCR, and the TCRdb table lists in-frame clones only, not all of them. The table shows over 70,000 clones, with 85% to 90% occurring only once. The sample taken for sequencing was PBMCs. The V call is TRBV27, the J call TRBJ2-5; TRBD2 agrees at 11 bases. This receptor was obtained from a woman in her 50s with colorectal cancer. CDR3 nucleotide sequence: TGTGCCAGCAGTCAACGGACTAGCGGGCGCCAAGAGACCCAGTACTTC. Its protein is CASSQRTSGRQETQYF.